These 13 T cell receptor beta chains were all obtained from the same sample, sequenced in a study of cytomegalovirus exposure and HLA in healthy donors. The study ran its PCR with 60 Vbeta and 13 Jbeta primers. Sequencing was performed with immunoSEQ multiplex PCR; in TCRdb, only in-frame clones are kept and a portion is missing. The table records about 160,000 clones, 81% of them present only once. The sequencing input was PBMCs. These receptors all come from a woman aged 50 to 60 in good health and CMV-seronegative.

The gene calls are TRBV4-2 and TRBJ2-7; 9 nucleotides align to TRBD2. Trimming cost V 0 bases and J 3 bases; bases outside gene matches: 6. This CDR3 region has 16 residues. From germline, CDR1 is LGHNA and CDR2 YNFKEQ. CDR3: CASSQDSLAGSYEQYF. The CDR3 nucleotides are TGTGCCAGCAGCCAAGATAGCCTAGCGGGGAGCTACGAGCAGTACTTC.

This clone was seen more than once but under ten times. The chain links TRBV5-6 to TRBJ2-7, with 7 bases aligning to TRBD1. CDR1 SGHDT and CDR2 YYEEEE come from the germline V gene. With V trimmed by 4 bases and J by 1 base, 2 bases remained unmatched. The CDR3 spans 13 residues. In DNA form, the CDR3 reads TGTGCCAGCAGCCTGGGACAGTCCTACGAGCAGTACTTC. This codes for CASSLGQSYEQYF.

The chain combines TRBV11-2 with TRBJ1-1, with 9 positions matching TRBD1. Germline CDR1 is SGHAT and CDR2 is FQNNGV. The ends lost 2 bases at V and 4 bases at J; junction bases unmatched: 11. This CDR3 is built from 17 residues. The CDR3 region is CASSLLLGQGRATEAFF. CDR3 nucleotide sequence: TGTGCCAGCAGCTTACTCTTGGGACAGGGAAGGGCCACTGAAGCTTTCTTT.

V and J are TRBV9 and TRBJ1-1, with a possible D match to TRBD1 (5 bases). The CDR3 runs 14 residues. V was trimmed by 2 bases and J by 4 bases, leaving 12 bases between them. Per the germline V gene, CDR1 is SGDLS and CDR2 is YYNGEE. The CDR3 protein is CASSVSGQGTEAFF. The DNA of the CDR3 is TGTGCCAGCAGCGTCAGTGGGCAGGGCACTGAAGCTTTCTTT.

The genes are TRBV7-3 and TRBJ2-3; 8 bases agree with TRBD2. The length of the CDR3 is 14 residues. V gave up 6 bases and J gave up 4 bases; unmatched junction bases: 6. Looked up from germline, CDR1 is SGHTA and CDR2 is FQGTGA. CDR3 region: CASSRSGGADTQYF. CDR3 DNA sequence: TGTGCCAGCAGTCGGAGCGGGGGTGCAGATACGCAGTATTTT.

The rearrangement joins TRBV28 to TRBJ2-7, with a possible D match to TRBD1 (6 bases). The CDR3 contains 14 residues. Trimming cost V 6 bases and J 1 base, with 13 bases left between them. CDR1 MDHEN and CDR2 SYDVKM come from the germline V gene. The CDR3: CASSPHTGSYEQYF. The CDR3 nucleotides read TGTGCCAGCAGCCCCCATACAGGGTCCTACGAGCAGTACTTC.

This rearrangement joins TRBV6-6 to TRBJ2-5; 7 bases are a match to TRBD1. The CDR3 consists of 14 residues. With 2 bases clipped from V and 2 bases from J, the junction kept 2 bases outside the gene matches. Germline CDR1 and CDR2: MNHNY and SVGAGI (reference sequence). Here the CDR3 reads CASSYPGQQETQYF. CDR3 DNA: TGTGCCAGCAGTTACCCGGGACAGCAAGAGACCCAGTACTTC.

The gene calls are TRBV5-1 and TRBJ2-7, with D possibly being TRBD2 (5 bases). Germline lookup yields CDR1 SGHRS and CDR2 YFSETQ. The length of the CDR3 is 14 residues. Trimming shortened V by 0 bases and J by 0 bases, and 7 bases separated the two germline ends. CDR3 amino acids: CASSLVGSSYEQYF. The CDR3 DNA is TGCGCCAGCAGCTTGGTAGGGAGCTCCTACGAGCAGTACTTC. Together with reference TRBV5-1 and TRBJ2-7, the CDR3 gives the full variable domain: KAGVTQTPRYLIKTRGQQVTLSCSPISGHRSVSWYQQTPGQGLQFLFEYFSETQRNKGNFPGRFSGRQFSNSRSEMNVSTLELGDSALYLCASSLVGSSYEQYFGPGTRLTVT.

The chain uses TRBV19 and TRBJ2-5; D is possibly TRBD2 (6 bases). Germline assignment: CDR1 LNHDA and CDR2 SQIVND (reference sequence). V was cut by 6 bases and J by 5 bases, with 19 bases left in between. This CDR3 has 15 residues. CDR3 protein: CASRDLEGLAETQYF. The CDR3 DNA sequence: TGTGCCAGTAGAGACCTCGAGGGGCTAGCGGAGACCCAGTACTTC.

The table lists this clone with a count of one. J is TRBJ2-6 and V is TRBV19, with D maybe TRBD1 (5 bases). Trimming removed 7 bases at V and 2 bases at J, with 9 bases between. Germline loops: CDR1 LNHDA, CDR2 SQIVND (reference sequence). The CDR3 contains 14 residues. The CDR3 region has the DNA TGTGCCAGTACGCCAGGGCCTGGGGCCAACGTCCTGACTTTC. It is translated as CASTPGPGANVLTF.

The CDR3 sequence is CASSRSGRAPGELFF. DNA for the CDR3: TGTGCCAGCAGCCGTAGCGGGAGGGCGCCCGGGGAGCTGTTTTTT. V usage is TRBV7-2 and J usage is TRBJ2-2; 11 bases map to TRBD2. The trim removed 5 bases at V and 6 bases at J, leaving 5 bases unmatched. Germline V gene sequence: CDR1 SGHTA, CDR2 FQGNSA. This CDR3 spans 15 amino acids.

This chain connects TRBV2 to TRBJ2-4; D might be TRBD2 (5 bases). V was trimmed by 6 bases and J by 8 bases, leaving 11 bases between them. The germline gives CDR1 SNHLY, CDR2 FYNNEI. The CDR3 spans 12 residues. DNA of the CDR3: TGTGCCAGCAGGGGAGACGGCGACATTCAGTACTTC. It specifies CASRGDGDIQYF.

As for this clone: Other DNA sequences in this specimen translate into the identical CDR3. CDR3 DNA sequence: TGTGCCAGCAGTGAACAGGGAAACACCGGGGAGCTGTTTTTT. Amino acid sequence: CASSEQGNTGELFF. This rearrangement joins TRBV6-1 to TRBJ2-2; maybe TRBD1 (5 bases). The CDR3 is made up of 14 amino acids. V dropped 2 bases and J dropped 2 bases, with 6 bases sitting between them. Per germline, CDR1 MNHNS and CDR2 SASEGT.